This T cell receptor beta chain was captured by sequencing in a study of blood T cells in healthy people across ages (dated by TCRdb to 2013 to 2016). Regarding the complete study: In model experiments, template switching captured roughly one uniquely barcoded TCR beta cDNA molecule for every two T cells. Using the same blood draw, the study looked at two additional independent replicas of 1 million unique cDNA reads for two donors, one aged 18 to 29 and the other aged 80 or older. The donors were divided into four age groups: young (average around 15 years), middle-aged (about 39), aged (approximately 59) and long-lived (82). To avoid experimental bias, donors of different ages were distributed randomly across sequencing lanes. The study measured age-related changes in TCR beta repertoire diversity using deep sequencing normalized with unique cDNA molecular identifiers. Study-wide findings and limitations: Because donor CMV infection status was unknown, age-related changes in expanded clonotypes were potentially confounded. Compared with the aged group, the long-lived group had more naive CD4+ T cells, fewer expanded clones and increased TCR diversity, a pattern suggesting age selection. There was a strong correlation between observed TCR beta diversity and the percentage of naive T cells measured by flow cytometry. Because profiling used bulk unsorted PBMCs, naive and antigen-experienced compartments could not be compared conclusively. As age increased, observed TCR beta diversity per million T cells dropped in a roughly linear way, and a significant reduction was already evident by age 40. Estimates of total diversity based on one million sequenced T cells were regarded as lower bounds and as underestimates.

Counted from cysteine to phenylalanine, this CDR3 has 15 amino acids. Only the CDR3 region is kept as DNA, spanning 45 bases read in frame from base 1. Between the V and J ends, shortened by 5 bases and 1 base respectively, the junction contains 14 bases. The germline V gene (reference sequence) provides CDR1 MNHEY and CDR2 SMNVEV. The donors were around 39 Caucasian individuals from Russia, aged roughly 6 to 100 years, who were systemically healthy. About 9.8 milliliters of peripheral blood were drawn from each donor into EDTA-treated Vacutainer tubes. PBMCs were isolated by Ficoll-Paque density-gradient centrifugation, with at least 6.5 million obtained per sample. Total RNA was extracted from PBMCs with Trizol reagent, with at least 5.5 micrograms obtained per sample. Naive CD45RAhigh/CD27high T cell percentages were measured by flow cytometry on a PBMC aliquot from every donor. Library generation was performed with 5' RACE. These reads were obtained on an Illumina HiSeq 2500. A second PCR of about 6 to 11 cycles was run with a J-beta primer mix and a sample-barcoded 5' primer. A template-switch 5' adaptor carrying 12 random nucleotides introduced a unique molecular identifier onto each TCR beta cDNA molecule. Each sample yielded at least 2.5 million CDR3-containing paired-end reads. The Mint cDNA synthesis kit, primed by a TRBC-specific oligonucleotide, was used to synthesize first-strand cDNA from all RNA. Following uracil-DNA glycosylase treatment, a first 18-cycle PCR with universal primers M1SS and BC2_uni_R was performed on all cDNA. For the original study's pipeline: Normalization of each sample was performed by random selection of 1 million high-quality reads, each carrying a distinct molecular identifier. Instead of being binned into consensus sequences, reads that shared molecular identifiers were thrown out. MiTCR, with a Q25 quality threshold and the strictest error-elimination algorithm, was used for CDR3 identification, clonotype clustering and error correction. A nonparametric unseen species model with Euler transformation was used to estimate lower-bound total TCR beta diversity. The raw public data were reprocessed by TCRdb itself: fastp quality trimming at Q25, MiXCR clonotype calling, in-frame beta chains only. A single entry per CDR3 protein holds the most common genes and DNA from its merged rows. The V and J calls follow TCRdb's processing rather than the paper's. The sample table shows about 780,000 distinct CDR3 sequences, and 55% to 65% are seen once. The top ten clones comprise about 30% of the sample.

Remarks on this clonotype: Its antigen is unknown. Qualities for individual bases were not recorded, and no much larger clone is one base off.

This receptor chain uses TRBV27 and TRBJ1-2; the D gene is not confidently resolved. The sample taken for sequencing was blood. The receptor comes from a man aged 25-40 years in good health. The DNA sequence is TGTGCCAGCAGTCCCCTTGGGGAGAATAACTATGGCTACACCTTC. Its translation is CASSPLGENNYGYTF.